This T cell receptor (beta chain) appears in the sequencing data of a study of blood T cells in healthy people across ages. Findings of the study overall: Estimated diversity that came from one million T cells was considered an underestimate. It was the long-lived donors that had more naive CD4+ cells and higher diversity than aged donors.

This clonotype has only a few counts. What it binds is not known. The CDR3 runs 15 residues. In germline, CDR1 is SGHAT, CDR2 FQDESV (reference sequence). Trimming left V 1 base short and J 4 bases short, with 13 bases between. For the second PCR, which ran for about 7 to 11 cycles, a sample-barcoded 5' primer and a J-beta primer mix were used. TCRdb re-derived calls from the 5' RACE reads in MiXCR, one entry per CDR3 protein. Found here are roughly 720,000 distinct CDR3 sequences, around half of them singletons; the top ten hold under 50%. Ranging in age from about 6 to 100, the donors were healthy Caucasian individuals from Russia. Every participating donor contributed 8 to 10 milliliters of peripheral blood through a draw.

The V call is TRBV11-1, the J call TRBJ1-1; no reliable D call. The origin of this receptor is a man aged 80 or over in good health. Sequenced material: blood. The CDR3 bases are TGTGCCAGCAGCTTAGACCCTGGGCGGACCACTGAAGCTTTCTTT. This sequence encodes CASSLDPGRTTEAFF.